One and the same sample provided the 7 T cell receptor beta chains below, sequenced in a study of T cell repertoires in cytomegalovirus infection. Using its own MiXCR run on the reads, TCRdb lists one record per CDR3 protein. The repertoire has approximately 170,000 distinct CDR3 sequences, around 15% of them found once; the top ten carry over 25%. Sequenced sample: PBMCs. The origin of the receptors is a human donor in good health (CMV status not recorded). Some clones in this sample may be carry-over from other donors' samples.

The chain is built from TRBV12-3 or TRBV12-4 and TRBJ1-2; perhaps TRBD1 as D (6 bases). V lost 1 base and J lost 5, with 8 bases in between. The CDR3 totals 13 residues. CDR3 amino acids: CASSLGGGYGYTF. DNA for the CDR3: TGTGCCAGCAGTTTAGGAGGGGGGTATGGCTACACCTTC.

This clonotype was found a few times. V usage is TRBV6-1 and J usage is TRBJ1-1; D is possibly TRBD1 (6 bases). CDR1 MNHNS and CDR2 SASEGT come from the germline V gene. This CDR3 spans 15 amino acids. Trimming cost V 6 bases and J 6 bases, with 20 bases left between them. The CDR3 bases are TGTGCCAGCAGCTTCCCCAGGGGTGCCTTCCCTGAAGCTTTCTTT. As protein: CASSFPRGAFPEAFF.

This clonotype showed up just a few times. The gene calls are TRBV6-5 and TRBJ1-1; D unresolved. The CDR3 is 13 residues long. Between the trimmed V and J ends, which lost 6 bases and 3 bases, there was a span of 11 bases. Looked up from germline, CDR1 is MNHEY and CDR2 is SVGAGI. CDR3 sequence: CASRLGTHTEAFF. Written as DNA, the CDR3 is TGTGCCAGCAGATTAGGAACACACACTGAAGCTTTCTTT.

This clonotype was observed many times. V is TRBV28 and J is TRBJ2-3; TRBD2 agrees at 10 bases. The J segment lost 4 bases and the V segment lost 1 base, leaving 8 bases of the junction unmatched. The CDR3 runs 17 residues. Germline V lookup: CDR1 MDHEN, CDR2 SYDVKM. The chain's CDR3 is CASSLYPSGRAADTQYF. The DNA for the CDR3 is TGTGCCAGCAGTTTATACCCCAGCGGGAGGGCCGCAGATACGCAGTATTTT.

This clonotype showed up just a few times. The chain carries TRBV20-1 and TRBJ2-3, with D maybe TRBD1 (6 bases). Germline CDR1 reads DFQATT; CDR2 reads SNEGSKA (reference sequence). Trimming stripped 0 bases from V and 0 bases from J, with 10 bases between. This CDR3 region has 15 residues. The CDR3 region is CSARDPQGSTDTQYF. CDR3 coding DNA: TGCAGTGCTAGAGATCCTCAGGGGAGCACAGATACGCAGTATTTT.

The DNA of the CDR3 is TGTGCCAGCAGCCCCGTAGACCCGGGAGAGCAGTACTTC. Protein product: CASSPVDPGEQYF. The rearrangement uses TRBV7-8 and TRBJ2-7, with a weak D call TRBD2 (5 bases). There are 13 residues in the CDR3. Germline CDR1 reads SGHVS; CDR2 reads FQNEAQ. V was shortened by 5 bases and J by 7 bases, with 15 bases between the two germline ends.

V usage is TRBV7-2 and J usage is TRBJ1-3, with D uncertain. V lost 2 bases and J lost 4, with 6 bases in between. The CDR3 is 13 residues long. Germline CDR1 and CDR2: SGHTA and FQGNSA. CDR3 DNA sequence: TGTGCCAGCAGCTTATTCAAGGGAAACACCATATATTTT. Its protein product is CASSLFKGNTIYF.